The rows below give T cell receptor beta chains drawn from one sample of a study of T cell responses to AZD1222 COVID-19 vaccine. Generated by immunoSEQ multiplex PCR, the TCRdb table keeps only in-frame clones and is missing some. The sample records 110,000 or so clones, about 81% being singletons. The material was peripheral blood, obtained on day 0 of AZD1222 vaccination. Source of these receptors: an adult in good health. CDR3s include the opening cysteine and the closing phenylalanine or tryptophan. D genes are given only for firm matches. For some rows the clone size is stated as once, few or many, or as a class when expanded; others skip it.

j_call	v_call	clone_size	d_call	cdr3_nt	cdr3_aa
TRBJ2-7	TRBV5-6	.	.	TGTGCCAGCAGCTTGACAGGAGACTCCTACGAGCAGTACTTC	CASSLTGDSYEQYF
TRBJ1-1	TRBV9	.	.	TGTGCCAGCAGCGCGGGATGGAACACTGAAGCTTTCTTT	CASSAGWNTEAFF
TRBJ1-5	TRBV2	few	TRBD1	TGTGCCAGCAGGCTACACAGGGGACAGCCCCAGCATTTT	CASRLHRGQPQHF